The 2 T cell receptor beta chains below all came from one sample that was sequenced in a study of T cell responses to AZD1222 COVID-19 vaccine. Repertoires were generated with immunoSEQ multiplex PCR, while TCRdb's copy carries only in-frame clones and drops some. The sample gives 140,000 to 150,000 clones, just under 95% of which show up once; over 1.5% is in the top ten. The source was peripheral blood, collected on day 0 of AZD1222 vaccination. These receptors were taken from an adult in good health.

The chain joins TRBV30 to TRBJ1-1, with 7 bases lining up with TRBD1. The CDR3 is made up of 13 amino acids. Unmatched junction bases numbered 4, after V lost 3 bases and J lost 3 bases. CDR1 is GTSNPN and CDR2 is SVGIG in the germline V gene (reference sequence). CDR3 bases: TGTGCCTGGAGCGACAGGGAATACACTGAAGCTTTCTTT. Protein sequence: CAWSDREYTEAFF.

The V call is TRBV11-2, the J call TRBJ2-1; 11 bases align to TRBD2. Germline lookup yields CDR1 SGHAT and CDR2 FQNNGV. The CDR3 covers 19 residues. Germline trimming cut 1 base from V and 1 base from J; bases unmatched to any gene: 9. Here the CDR3 DNA reads TGTGCCAGCAGCTTAGTTATAGCGGGAGGGAAACTGTCCTACAATGAGCAGTTCTTC. Translation gives CASSLVIAGGKLSYNEQFF.